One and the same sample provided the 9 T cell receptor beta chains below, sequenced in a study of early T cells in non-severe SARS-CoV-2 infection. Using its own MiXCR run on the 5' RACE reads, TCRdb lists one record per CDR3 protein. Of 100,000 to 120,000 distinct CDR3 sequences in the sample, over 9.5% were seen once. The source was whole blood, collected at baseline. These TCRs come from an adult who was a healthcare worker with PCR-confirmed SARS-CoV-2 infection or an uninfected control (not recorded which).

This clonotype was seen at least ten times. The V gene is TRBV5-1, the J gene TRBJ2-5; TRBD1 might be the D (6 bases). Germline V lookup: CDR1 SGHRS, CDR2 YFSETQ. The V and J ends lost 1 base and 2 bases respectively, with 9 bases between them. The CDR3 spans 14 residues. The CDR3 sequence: CASSLTGPQETQYF. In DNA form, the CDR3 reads TGCGCCAGCAGCTTGACAGGGCCTCAAGAGACCCAGTACTTC. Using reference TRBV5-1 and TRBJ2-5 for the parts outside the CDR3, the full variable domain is KAGVTQTPRYLIKTRGQQVTLSCSPISGHRSVSWYQQTPGQGLQFLFEYFSETQRNKGNFPGRFSGRQFSNSRSEMNVSTLELGDSALYLCASSLTGPQETQYFGPGTRLLVL.

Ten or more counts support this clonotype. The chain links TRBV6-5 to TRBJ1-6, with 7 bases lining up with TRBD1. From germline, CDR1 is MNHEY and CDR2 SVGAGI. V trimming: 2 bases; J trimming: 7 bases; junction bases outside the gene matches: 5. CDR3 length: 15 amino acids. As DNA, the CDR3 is TGTGCCAGCAGTTACGGACGACAGGGAAATTCACCCCTCCACTTT. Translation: CASSYGRQGNSPLHF.

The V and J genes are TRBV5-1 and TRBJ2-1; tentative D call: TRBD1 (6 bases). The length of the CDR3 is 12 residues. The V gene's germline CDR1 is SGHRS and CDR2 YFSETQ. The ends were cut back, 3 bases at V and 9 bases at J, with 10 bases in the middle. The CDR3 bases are TGCGCCAGCAGCTCACAGGGCCCTGAGCAGTTCTTC. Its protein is CASSSQGPEQFF.

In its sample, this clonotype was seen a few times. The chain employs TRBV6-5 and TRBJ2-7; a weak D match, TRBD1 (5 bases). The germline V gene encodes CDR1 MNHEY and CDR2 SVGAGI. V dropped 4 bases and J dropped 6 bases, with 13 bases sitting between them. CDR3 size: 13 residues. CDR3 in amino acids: CASSFDSVSEQYF. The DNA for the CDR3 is TGTGCCAGCAGTTTCGACAGTGTCTCCGAGCAGTACTTC.

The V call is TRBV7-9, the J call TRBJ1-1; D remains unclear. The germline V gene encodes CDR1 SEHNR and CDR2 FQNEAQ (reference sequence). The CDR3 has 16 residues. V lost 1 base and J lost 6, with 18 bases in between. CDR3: CASSLGREAPSAEAFF. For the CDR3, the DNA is TGTGCCAGCAGCTTAGGGCGTGAGGCCCCTAGCGCTGAAGCTTTCTTT.

The CDR3 reads CASSIAGVEFEFHEQYF. The CDR3 nucleotides read TGTGCCAGTAGTATAGCGGGGGTGGAGTTCGAGTTCCACGAGCAGTACTTC. This sequence joins TRBV19 and TRBJ2-7; D is possibly TRBD2 (6 bases). Germline V CDR1 and CDR2: LNHDA, SQIVND (reference sequence). Trimming cost V 1 base and J 5 bases, with 21 bases left between them. The CDR3 is 17 amino acids.

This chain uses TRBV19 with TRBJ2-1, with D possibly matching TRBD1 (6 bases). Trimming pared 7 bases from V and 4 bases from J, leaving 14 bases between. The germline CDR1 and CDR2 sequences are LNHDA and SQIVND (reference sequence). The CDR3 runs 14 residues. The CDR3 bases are TGTGCCAGTACCAGGGGAGTGGGGTACAATGAGCAGTTCTTC. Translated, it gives CASTRGVGYNEQFF.

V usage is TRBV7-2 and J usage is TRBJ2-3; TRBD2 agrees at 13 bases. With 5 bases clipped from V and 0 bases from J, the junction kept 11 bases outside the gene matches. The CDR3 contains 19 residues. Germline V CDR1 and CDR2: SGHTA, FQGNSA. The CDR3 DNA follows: TGTGCCAGCAGCCTTGGGAGACTAGCGGGGGGCCTTAGCACAGATACGCAGTATTTT. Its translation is CASSLGRLAGGLSTDTQYF.

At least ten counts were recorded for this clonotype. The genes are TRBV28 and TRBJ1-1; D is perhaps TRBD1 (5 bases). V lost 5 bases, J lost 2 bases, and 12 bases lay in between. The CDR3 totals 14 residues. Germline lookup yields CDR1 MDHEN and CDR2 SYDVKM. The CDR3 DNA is TGTGCCAGCAGTCCCCCGGGACTAAACACTGAAGCTTTCTTT. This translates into CASSPPGLNTEAFF. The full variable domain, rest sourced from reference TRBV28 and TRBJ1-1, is DVKVTQSSRYLVKRTGEKVFLECVQDMDHENMFWYRQDPGLGLRLIYFSYDVKMKEKGDIPEGYSVSREKKERFSLILESASTNQTSMYLCASSPPGLNTEAFFGQGTRLTVV.